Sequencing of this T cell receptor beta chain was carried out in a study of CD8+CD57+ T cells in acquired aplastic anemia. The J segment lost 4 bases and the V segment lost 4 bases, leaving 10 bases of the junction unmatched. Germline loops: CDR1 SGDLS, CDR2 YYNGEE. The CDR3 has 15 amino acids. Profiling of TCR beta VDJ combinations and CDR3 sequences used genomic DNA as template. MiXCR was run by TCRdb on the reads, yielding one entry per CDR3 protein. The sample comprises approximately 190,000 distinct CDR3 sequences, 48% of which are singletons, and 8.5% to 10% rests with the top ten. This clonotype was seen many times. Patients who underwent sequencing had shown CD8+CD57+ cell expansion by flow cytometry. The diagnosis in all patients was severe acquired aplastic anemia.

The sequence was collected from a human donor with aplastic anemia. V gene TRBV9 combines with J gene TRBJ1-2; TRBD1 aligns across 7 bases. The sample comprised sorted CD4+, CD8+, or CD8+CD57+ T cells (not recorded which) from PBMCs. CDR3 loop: CASSLNPGQSYGYTF. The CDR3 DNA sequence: TGTGCCAGCAGCCTCAACCCGGGACAGAGCTATGGCTACACCTTC.